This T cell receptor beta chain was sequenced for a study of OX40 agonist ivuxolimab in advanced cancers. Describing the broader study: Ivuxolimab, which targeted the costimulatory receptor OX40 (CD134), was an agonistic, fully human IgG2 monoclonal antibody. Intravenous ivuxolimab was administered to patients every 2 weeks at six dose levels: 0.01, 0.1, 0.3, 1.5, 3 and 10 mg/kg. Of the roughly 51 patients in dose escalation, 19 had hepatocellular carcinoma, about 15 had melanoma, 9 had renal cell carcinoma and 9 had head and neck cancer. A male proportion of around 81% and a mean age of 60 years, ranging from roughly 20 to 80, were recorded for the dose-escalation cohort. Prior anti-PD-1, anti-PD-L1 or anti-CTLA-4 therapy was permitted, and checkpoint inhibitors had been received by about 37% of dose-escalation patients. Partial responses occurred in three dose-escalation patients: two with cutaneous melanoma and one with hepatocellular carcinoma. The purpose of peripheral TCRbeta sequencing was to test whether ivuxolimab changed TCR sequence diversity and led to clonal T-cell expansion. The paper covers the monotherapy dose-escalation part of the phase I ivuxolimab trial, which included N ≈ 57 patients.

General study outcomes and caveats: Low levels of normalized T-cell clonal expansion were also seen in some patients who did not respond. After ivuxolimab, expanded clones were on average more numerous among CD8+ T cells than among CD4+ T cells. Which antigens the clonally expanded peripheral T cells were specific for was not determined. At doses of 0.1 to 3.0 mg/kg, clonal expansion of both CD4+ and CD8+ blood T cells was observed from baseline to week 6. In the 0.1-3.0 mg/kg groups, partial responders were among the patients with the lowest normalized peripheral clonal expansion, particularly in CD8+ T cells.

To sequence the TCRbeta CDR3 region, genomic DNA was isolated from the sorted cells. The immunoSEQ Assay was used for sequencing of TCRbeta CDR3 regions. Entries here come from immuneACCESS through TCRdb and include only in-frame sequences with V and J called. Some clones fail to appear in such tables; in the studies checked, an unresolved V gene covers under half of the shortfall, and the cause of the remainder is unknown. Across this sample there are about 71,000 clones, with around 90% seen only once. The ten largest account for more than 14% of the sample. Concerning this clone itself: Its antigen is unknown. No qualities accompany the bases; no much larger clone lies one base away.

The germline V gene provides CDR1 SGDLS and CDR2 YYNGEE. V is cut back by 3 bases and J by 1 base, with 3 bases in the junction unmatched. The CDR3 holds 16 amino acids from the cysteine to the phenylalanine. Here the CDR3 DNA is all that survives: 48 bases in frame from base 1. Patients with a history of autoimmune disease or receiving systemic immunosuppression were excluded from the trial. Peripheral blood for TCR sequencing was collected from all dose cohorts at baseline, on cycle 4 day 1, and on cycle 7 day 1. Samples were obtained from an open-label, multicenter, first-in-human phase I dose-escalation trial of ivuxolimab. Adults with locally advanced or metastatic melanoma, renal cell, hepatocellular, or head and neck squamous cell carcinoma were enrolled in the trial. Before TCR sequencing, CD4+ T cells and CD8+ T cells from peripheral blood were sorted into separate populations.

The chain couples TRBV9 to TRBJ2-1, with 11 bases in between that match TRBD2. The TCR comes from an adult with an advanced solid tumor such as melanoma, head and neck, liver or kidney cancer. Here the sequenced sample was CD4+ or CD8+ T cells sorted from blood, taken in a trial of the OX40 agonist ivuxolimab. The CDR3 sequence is CASSETSGVSYNEQFF. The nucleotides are TGTGCCAGCAGCGAGACTAGCGGGGTTTCCTACAATGAGCAGTTCTTC.